This T cell receptor (beta chain) was profiled in a study of neoadjuvant anti-PD-1 for oral cavity cancer. Measured with immunoSEQ multiplex PCR; TCRdb has only the in-frame clones, and not every one. The sample has just under 70,000 clones; roughly 85% are singletons. J gave up 2 bases and V 9 bases, and 7 bases lay outside the gene matches. CDR3 length equals 13 residues. CDR1 and CDR2 from the germline V gene are LNHDA and SQIVND (reference sequence). The sample's time point: after neoadjuvant nivolumab, at surgical resection. The chain employs TRBV19 and TRBJ2-7; 7 nucleotides agree with TRBD1. The specimen was PBMCs, collected after nivolumab (anti-PD-1) treatment. The receptor was derived from a person aged 35-80 years with oral cavity squamous cell carcinoma. CDR3 residues: CARNDRDPYEQYF. The DNA of the CDR3 is TGTGCCAGAAACGACAGGGATCCCTACGAGCAGTACTTC. Full variable domain (missing parts from reference TRBV19 and TRBJ2-7): DGGITQSPKYLFRKEGQNVTLSCEQNLNHDAMYWYRQDPGQGLRLIYYSQIVNDFQKGDIAEGYSVSREKKESFPLTVTSAQKNPTAFYLCARNDRDPYEQYFGPGTRLTVT.